The T cell receptor beta chain described here comes from a study of blood T cell repertoires in COVID-19. This CDR3 is built from 13 residues. The junction had 0 bases not matched to a gene; V was cut back by 4 bases and J by 3 bases. The germline V gene encodes CDR1 LGHDT and CDR2 YNNKEL (reference sequence). Here immunoSEQ multiplex PCR was the method, and the copy in TCRdb shows in-frame clones only, minus some. In the table there are around 160,000 clones, 80% of which are singletons. The chain uses TRBV3-1 (or the pseudogene TRBV3-2) and TRBJ1-2, with 9 bases matching TRBD1. The sequenced material came from peripheral blood. This TCR was recovered from a man in his 60s with active or convalescent COVID-19. The CDR3 DNA reads TGTGCCAGCAGCCGGGACAGGGACTATGGCTACACCTTC. Its translation is CASSRDRDYGYTF.